The next 9 T cell receptor beta chains were all read from a single sample in a study of control samples from healthy donors and cancer patients. The repertoire was sequenced with immunoSEQ multiplex PCR; TCRdb's copy has only in-frame clones and lacks some. There are 150,000 to 200,000 clones in the sample; around 90% occur only once, and more than 10% lies in the top ten. Sequencing was performed on blood. The receptor source for this set is a young man in good health.

The J gene is TRBJ2-1, the V gene TRBV7-3, with D hard to call. Germline assignment: CDR1 SGHTA and CDR2 FQGTGA. The V end was cut by 2 bases, the J end by 9 bases, with 14 bases between. The CDR3 extends over 14 amino acids. The CDR3 here is CASSLHPIRGEQFF. The CDR3 bases are TGTGCCAGCAGCTTACATCCTATCAGAGGTGAGCAGTTCTTC.

This clone has a single count. The rearrangement uses TRBV6-2 or TRBV6-3 and TRBJ1-1, with D unresolved. V lost 0 bases and J 3 bases, leaving 8 bases between the germline ends. The germline V gene encodes CDR1 MNHEY and CDR2 SVGEGT. The CDR3 consists of 14 residues. As DNA, the CDR3 is TGTGCCAGCAGTTACTCGAGAGGGTACACTGAAGCTTTCTTT. It encodes CASSYSRGYTEAFF.

The V and J genes are TRBV21-1 and TRBJ1-5. TRBV21-1 is termed a pseudogene. This CDR3 is 19 amino acids long. The DNA of the CDR3 is TGTGCCAGCAGTGTCCTCCGCGGGGGCAGGAGCAATAGCAATCAGCCCCAGCATTTT. Translated, it gives CASSVLRGGRSNSNQPQHF.

This sequence joins TRBV9 and TRBJ1-1; maybe TRBD1 (5 bases). V lost 0 bases to trimming and J lost 8 bases, with 17 bases between them. CDR3 length: 15 amino acids. The germline CDR1 and CDR2 sequences are SGDLS and YYNGEE. The CDR3 sequence: CASSVGAGGGVEAFF. CDR3 nucleotides: TGTGCCAGCAGCGTAGGGGCGGGCGGGGGGGTAGAAGCTTTCTTT. Drawing the rest from reference TRBV9 and TRBJ1-1, the complete variable domain is DSGVTQTPKHLITATGQRVTLRCSPRSGDLSVYWYQQSLDQGLQFLIQYYNGEERAKGNILERFSAQQFPDLHSELNLSSLELGDSALYFCASSVGAGGGVEAFFGQGTRLTVV.

The chain links TRBV30 to TRBJ2-7, with D perhaps being TRBD1 or TRBD2 (5 bases each). This CDR3 is built from 14 residues. The germline CDR1 and CDR2 sequences are GTSNPN and SVGIG (reference sequence). V dropped 3 bases and J dropped 0 bases, with 12 bases sitting between them. The CDR3 DNA follows: TGTGCCTGGAGGAGGGACCCGAGCTCCTACGAGCAGTACTTC. This codes for CAWRRDPSSYEQYF.

The J gene is TRBJ2-7, the V gene TRBV30, with unresolved D. The CDR3 totals 14 residues. Per germline, CDR1 GTSNPN and CDR2 SVGIG (reference sequence). V lost 8 bases and J lost 0, with 17 bases in between. CDR3 sequence: CASDTSPFSYEQYF. DNA for the CDR3: TGTGCCAGTGACACCTCTCCTTTCTCCTACGAGCAGTACTTC.

This clone was seen a few times. The V and J genes are TRBV28 and TRBJ1-5; D remains unclear. Trimming took 6 bases from V and 1 from J, leaving 7 bases between them. Germline V CDR1 and CDR2: MDHEN, SYDVKM. The CDR3 sequence is 13 residues long. The CDR3 region has the DNA TGTGCCAGCAGGCACACGAGCAATCAGCCCCAGCATTTT. Translation gives CASRHTSNQPQHF.

This chain links TRBV19 with TRBJ2-1; 13 bases fit TRBD2. With V trimmed by 5 bases and J by 9 bases, 10 bases remained unmatched. CDR3 length: 16 amino acids. CDR1 and CDR2 from the germline V gene are LNHDA and SQIVND (reference sequence). This CDR3 reads CASSPRTSGRASEQFF. CDR3 in DNA: TGTGCCAGTAGTCCTAGAACTAGCGGGAGGGCCTCTGAGCAGTTCTTC.

This clone was seen just once. The chain has TRBV7-9 and TRBJ2-1; D not certain. The CDR3 runs 13 residues. Germline CDR1 reads SEHNR; CDR2 reads FQNEAQ (reference sequence). V gave up 4 bases and J gave up 8 bases, with 12 bases separating them. The CDR3: CASSSSPLDEQFF. In DNA, the CDR3 is TGTGCCAGCAGCTCCTCCCCCCTAGATGAGCAGTTCTTC.